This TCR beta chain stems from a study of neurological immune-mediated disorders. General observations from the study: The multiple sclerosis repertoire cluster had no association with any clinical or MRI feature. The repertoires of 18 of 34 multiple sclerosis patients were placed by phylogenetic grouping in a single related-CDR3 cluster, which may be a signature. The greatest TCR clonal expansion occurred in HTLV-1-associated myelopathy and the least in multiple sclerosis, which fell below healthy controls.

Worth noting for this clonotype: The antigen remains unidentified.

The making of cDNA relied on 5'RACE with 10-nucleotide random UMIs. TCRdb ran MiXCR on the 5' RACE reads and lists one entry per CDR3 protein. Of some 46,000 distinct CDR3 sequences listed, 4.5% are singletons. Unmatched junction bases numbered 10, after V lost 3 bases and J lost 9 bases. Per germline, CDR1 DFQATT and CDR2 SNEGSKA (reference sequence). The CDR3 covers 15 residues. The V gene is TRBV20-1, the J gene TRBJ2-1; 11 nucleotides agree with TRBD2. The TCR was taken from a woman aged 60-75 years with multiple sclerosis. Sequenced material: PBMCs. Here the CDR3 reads CSARKTSGNLAEQFF. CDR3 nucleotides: TGCAGTGCTAGGAAGACTAGCGGGAATCTTGCTGAGCAGTTCTTC.